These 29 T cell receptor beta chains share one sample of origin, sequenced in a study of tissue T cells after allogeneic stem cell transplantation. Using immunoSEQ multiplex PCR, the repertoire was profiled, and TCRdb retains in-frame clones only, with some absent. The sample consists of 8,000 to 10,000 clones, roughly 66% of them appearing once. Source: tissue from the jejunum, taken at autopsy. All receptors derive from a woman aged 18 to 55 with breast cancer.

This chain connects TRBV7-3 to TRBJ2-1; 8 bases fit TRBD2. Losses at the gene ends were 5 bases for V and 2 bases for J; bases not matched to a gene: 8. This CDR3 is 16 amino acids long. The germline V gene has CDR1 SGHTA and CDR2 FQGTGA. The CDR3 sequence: CASSDVRGAAYNEQFF. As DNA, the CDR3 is TGTGCCAGCAGCGACGTGCGGGGGGCGGCCTACAATGAGCAGTTCTTC.

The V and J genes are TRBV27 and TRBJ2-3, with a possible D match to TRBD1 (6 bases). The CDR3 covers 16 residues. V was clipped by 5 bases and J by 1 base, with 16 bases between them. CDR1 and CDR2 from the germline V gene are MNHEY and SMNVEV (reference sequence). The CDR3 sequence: CASSLWDTRGTDTQYF. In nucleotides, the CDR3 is TGTGCCAGCAGTCTATGGGACACACGGGGCACAGATACGCAGTATTTT.

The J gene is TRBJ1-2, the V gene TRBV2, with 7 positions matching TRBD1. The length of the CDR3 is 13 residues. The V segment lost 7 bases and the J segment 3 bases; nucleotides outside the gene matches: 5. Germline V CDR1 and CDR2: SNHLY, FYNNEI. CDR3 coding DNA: TGTGCCAGCACGGCAGGGGGGTACTATGGCTACACCTTC. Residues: CASTAGGYYGYTF. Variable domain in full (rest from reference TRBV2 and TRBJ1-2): EPEVTQTPSHQVTQMGQEVILRCVPISNHLYFYWYRQILGQKVEFLVSFYNNEISEKSEIFDDQFSVERPDGSNFTLKIRSTKLEDSAMYFCASTAGGYYGYTFGSGTRLTVV.

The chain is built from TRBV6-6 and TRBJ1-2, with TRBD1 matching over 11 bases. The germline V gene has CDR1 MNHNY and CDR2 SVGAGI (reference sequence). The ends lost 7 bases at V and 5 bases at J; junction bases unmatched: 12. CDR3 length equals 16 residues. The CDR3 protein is CASNLHRDRGGYGYTF. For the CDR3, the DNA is TGTGCCAGCAATCTCCACCGGGACAGGGGGGGTTATGGCTACACCTTC.

CDR3 loop: CASSYVYAGAGELFF. CDR3 coding DNA: TGTGCCAGCAGTTACGTTTATGCTGGCGCCGGGGAGCTGTTTTTT. The chain uses TRBV6-5 and TRBJ2-2; D gene uncertain. The CDR3 covers 15 residues. The V gene lost 2 bases and the J gene lost 6 bases, with 13 bases spanning the gap. The germline gives CDR1 MNHEY, CDR2 SVGAGI.

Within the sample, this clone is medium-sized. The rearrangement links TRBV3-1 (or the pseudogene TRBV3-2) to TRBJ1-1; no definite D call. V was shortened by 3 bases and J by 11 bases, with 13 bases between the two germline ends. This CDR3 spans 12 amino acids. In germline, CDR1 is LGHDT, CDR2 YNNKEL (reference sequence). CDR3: CASSHTGREAFF. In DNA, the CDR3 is TGTGCCAGCAGCCATACCGGGAGAGAGGCTTTCTTT.

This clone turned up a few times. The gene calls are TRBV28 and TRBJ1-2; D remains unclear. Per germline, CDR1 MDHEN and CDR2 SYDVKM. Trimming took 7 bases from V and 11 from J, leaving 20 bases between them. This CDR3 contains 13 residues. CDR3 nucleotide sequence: TGTGCCAGCATCCCTTCATCCGAGGGCGCGTACACCTTC. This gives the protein CASIPSSEGAYTF.

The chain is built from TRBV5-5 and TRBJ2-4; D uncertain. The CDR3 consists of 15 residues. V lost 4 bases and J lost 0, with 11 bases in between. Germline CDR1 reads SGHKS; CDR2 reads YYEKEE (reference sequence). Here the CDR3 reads CASSRPLLAKNIQYF. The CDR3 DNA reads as TGTGCCAGCAGCCGACCTCTCCTAGCCAAAAACATTCAGTACTTC.

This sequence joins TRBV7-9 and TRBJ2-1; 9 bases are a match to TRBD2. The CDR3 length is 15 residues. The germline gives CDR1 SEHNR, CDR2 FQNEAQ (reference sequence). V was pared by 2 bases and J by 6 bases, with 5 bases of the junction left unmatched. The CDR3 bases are TGTGCCAGCAGCTTAAGCCTAGCGGGATTCAATGAGCAGTTCTTC. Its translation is CASSLSLAGFNEQFF.

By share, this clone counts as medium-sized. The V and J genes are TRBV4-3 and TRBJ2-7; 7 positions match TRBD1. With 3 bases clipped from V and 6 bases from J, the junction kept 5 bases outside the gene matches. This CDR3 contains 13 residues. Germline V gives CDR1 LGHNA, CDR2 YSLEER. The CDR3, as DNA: TGCGCCAGCAGCCAGGACCGGGACAGCGAGCAGTACTTC. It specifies CASSQDRDSEQYF.

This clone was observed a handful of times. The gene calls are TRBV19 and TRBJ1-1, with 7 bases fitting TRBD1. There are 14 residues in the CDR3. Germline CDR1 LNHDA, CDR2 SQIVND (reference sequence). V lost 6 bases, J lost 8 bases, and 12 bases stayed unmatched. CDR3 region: CASRGTAYFLEAFF. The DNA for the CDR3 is TGTGCCAGTAGGGGGACAGCCTATTTTCTCGAAGCTTTCTTT.

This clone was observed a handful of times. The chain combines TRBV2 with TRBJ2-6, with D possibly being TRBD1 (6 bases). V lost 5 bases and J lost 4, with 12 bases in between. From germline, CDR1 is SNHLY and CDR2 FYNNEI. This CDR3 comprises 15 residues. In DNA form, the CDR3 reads TGTGCCAGCAGTAGAACAGGGACGGGGGCCAACGTCCTGACTTTC. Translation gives CASSRTGTGANVLTF.

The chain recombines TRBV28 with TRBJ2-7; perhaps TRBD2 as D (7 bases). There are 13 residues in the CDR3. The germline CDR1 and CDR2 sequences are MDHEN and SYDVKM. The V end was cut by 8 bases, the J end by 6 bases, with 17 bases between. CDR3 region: CASALQGGVEQYF. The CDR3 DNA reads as TGTGCCAGCGCCCTCCAAGGGGGGGTCGAGCAGTACTTC.

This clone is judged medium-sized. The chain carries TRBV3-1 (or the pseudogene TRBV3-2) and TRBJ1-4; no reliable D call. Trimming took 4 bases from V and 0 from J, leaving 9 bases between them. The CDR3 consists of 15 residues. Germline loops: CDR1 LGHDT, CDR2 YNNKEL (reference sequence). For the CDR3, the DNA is TGTGCCAGCAGCCCTGGGCCCTCAACTAATGAAAAACTGTTTTTT. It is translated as CASSPGPSTNEKLFF.

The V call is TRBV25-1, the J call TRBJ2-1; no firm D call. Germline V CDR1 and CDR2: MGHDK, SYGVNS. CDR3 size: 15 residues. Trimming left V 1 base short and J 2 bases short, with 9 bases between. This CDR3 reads CASSELLQAYNEQFF. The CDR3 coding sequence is TGTGCCAGCAGTGAATTACTACAAGCCTACAATGAGCAGTTCTTC.

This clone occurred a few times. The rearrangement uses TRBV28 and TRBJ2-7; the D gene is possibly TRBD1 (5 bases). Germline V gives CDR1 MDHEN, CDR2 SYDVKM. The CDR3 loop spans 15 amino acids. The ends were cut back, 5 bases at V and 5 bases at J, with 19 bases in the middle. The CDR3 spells CASSPPQALGDEQYF. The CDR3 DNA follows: TGTGCCAGCAGTCCACCACAGGCTCTTGGGGACGAGCAGTACTTC.

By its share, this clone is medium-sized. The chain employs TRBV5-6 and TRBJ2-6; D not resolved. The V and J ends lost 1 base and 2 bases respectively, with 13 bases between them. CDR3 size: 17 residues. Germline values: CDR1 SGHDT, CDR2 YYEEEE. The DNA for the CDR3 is TGTGCCAGCAGCTTGTACCCCGTAGAACCTGGGGCCAACGTCCTGACTTTC. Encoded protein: CASSLYPVEPGANVLTF.

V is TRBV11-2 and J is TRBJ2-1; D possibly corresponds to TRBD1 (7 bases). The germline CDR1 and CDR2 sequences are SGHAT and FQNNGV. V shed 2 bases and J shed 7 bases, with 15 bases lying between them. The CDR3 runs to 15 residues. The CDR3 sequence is CASSLLQGRMNEQFF. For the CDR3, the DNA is TGTGCCAGCAGCTTACTACAGGGGAGGATGAATGAGCAGTTCTTC.

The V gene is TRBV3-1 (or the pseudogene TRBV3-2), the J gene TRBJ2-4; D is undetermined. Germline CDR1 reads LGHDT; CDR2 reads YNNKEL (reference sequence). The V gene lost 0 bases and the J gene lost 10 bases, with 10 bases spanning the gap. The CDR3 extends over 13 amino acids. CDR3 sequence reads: CASSQDSARIQYF. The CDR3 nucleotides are TGTGCCAGCAGCCAAGATTCAGCGAGAATTCAGTACTTC.

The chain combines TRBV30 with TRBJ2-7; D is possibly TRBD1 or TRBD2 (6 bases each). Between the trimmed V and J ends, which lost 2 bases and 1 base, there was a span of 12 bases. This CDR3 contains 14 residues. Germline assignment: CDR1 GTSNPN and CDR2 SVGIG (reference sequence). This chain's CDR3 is CAWSPKGGSYEQYF. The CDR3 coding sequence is TGTGCCTGGAGTCCAAAGGGGGGTTCCTACGAGCAGTACTTC. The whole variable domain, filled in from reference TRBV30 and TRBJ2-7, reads SQTIHQWPATLVQPVGSPLSLECTVEGTSNPNLYWYRQAAGRGLQLLFYSVGIGQISSEVPQNLSASRPQDRQFILSSKKLLLSDSGFYLCAWSPKGGSYEQYFGPGTRLTVT.

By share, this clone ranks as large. Written as DNA, the CDR3 is TGTGCCAGCAGTGAAGGTCTGACCCAGTACTTC. This gives the protein CASSEGLTQYF. This chain connects TRBV2 to TRBJ2-5, with D unresolved. V lost 1 base and J 7 bases, leaving 4 bases between the germline ends. This CDR3 has 11 amino acids. Germline V gives CDR1 SNHLY, CDR2 FYNNEI.

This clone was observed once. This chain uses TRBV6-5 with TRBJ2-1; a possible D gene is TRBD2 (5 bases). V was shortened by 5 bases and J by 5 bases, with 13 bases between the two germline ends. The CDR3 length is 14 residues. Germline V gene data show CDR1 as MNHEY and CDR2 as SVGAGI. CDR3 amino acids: CASSPRLANNEQFF. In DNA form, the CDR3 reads TGTGCCAGCAGTCCCAGGCTAGCTAACAATGAGCAGTTCTTC.

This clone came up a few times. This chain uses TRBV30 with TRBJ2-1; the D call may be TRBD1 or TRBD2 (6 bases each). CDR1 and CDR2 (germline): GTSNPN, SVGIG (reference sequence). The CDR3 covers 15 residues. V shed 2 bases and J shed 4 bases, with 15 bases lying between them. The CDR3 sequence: CAWSREGGFYNEQFF. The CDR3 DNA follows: TGTGCCTGGAGTAGAGAAGGGGGGTTTTACAATGAGCAGTTCTTC. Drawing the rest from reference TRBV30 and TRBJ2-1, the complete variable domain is SQTIHQWPATLVQPVGSPLSLECTVEGTSNPNLYWYRQAAGRGLQLLFYSVGIGQISSEVPQNLSASRPQDRQFILSSKKLLLSDSGFYLCAWSREGGFYNEQFFGPGTRLTVL.

The CDR3 sequence: CASSEGRADEQYF. The CDR3 nucleotides read TGCGCCAGCAGTGAGGGCAGGGCAGACGAGCAGTACTTC. This rearrangement joins TRBV10-2 to TRBJ2-7; TRBD1 is a possible D gene (5 bases). Looked up from germline, CDR1 is WSHSY and CDR2 is SAAADI. The ends were cut back, 2 bases at V and 5 bases at J, with 10 bases in the middle. CDR3 size: 13 residues.

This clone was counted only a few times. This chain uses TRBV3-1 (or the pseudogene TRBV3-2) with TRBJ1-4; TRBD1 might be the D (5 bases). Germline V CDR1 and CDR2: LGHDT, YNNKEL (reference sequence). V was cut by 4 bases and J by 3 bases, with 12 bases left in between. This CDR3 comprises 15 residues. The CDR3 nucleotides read TGTGCCAGCAGCCCGGAGACGGGGCCTAATGAAAAACTGTTTTTT. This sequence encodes CASSPETGPNEKLFF.

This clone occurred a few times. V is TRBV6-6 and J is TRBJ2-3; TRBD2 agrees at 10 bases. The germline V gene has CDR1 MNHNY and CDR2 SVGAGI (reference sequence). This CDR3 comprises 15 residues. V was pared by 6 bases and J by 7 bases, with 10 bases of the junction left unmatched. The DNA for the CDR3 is TGTGCCAGCAGAGGGCCTAGCGGGAGCCCGCATACGCAGTATTTT. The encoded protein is CASRGPSGSPHTQYF.

DNA of the CDR3: TGTGCCAGCAGCCCAGGGGGGTCAGGTCAGCCCCAGCATTTT. Encoded protein: CASSPGGSGQPQHF. The chain combines TRBV7-2 with TRBJ1-5; 7 bases are shared with TRBD1. Germline trimming cut 5 bases from V and 6 bases from J; bases unmatched to any gene: 7. Germline V gene sequence: CDR1 SGHTA, CDR2 FQGNSA. This CDR3 spans 14 amino acids.

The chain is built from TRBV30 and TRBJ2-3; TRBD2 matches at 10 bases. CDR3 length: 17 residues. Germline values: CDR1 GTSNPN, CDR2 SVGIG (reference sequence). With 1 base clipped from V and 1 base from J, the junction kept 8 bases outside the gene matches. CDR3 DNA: TGTGCCTGGAGTGGGTCGGCTAGCGGGAGTGGCACAGATACGCAGTATTTT. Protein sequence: CAWSGSASGSGTDTQYF. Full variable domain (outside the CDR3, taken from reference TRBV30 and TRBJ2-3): SQTIHQWPATLVQPVGSPLSLECTVEGTSNPNLYWYRQAAGRGLQLLFYSVGIGQISSEVPQNLSASRPQDRQFILSSKKLLLSDSGFYLCAWSGSASGSGTDTQYFGPGTRLTVL.

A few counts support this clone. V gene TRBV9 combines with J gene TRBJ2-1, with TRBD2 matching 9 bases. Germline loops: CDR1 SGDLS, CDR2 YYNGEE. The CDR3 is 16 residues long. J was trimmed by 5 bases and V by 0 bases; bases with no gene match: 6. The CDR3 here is CASSVGGLAGNNEQFF. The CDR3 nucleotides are TGTGCCAGCAGCGTAGGAGGGCTAGCGGGGAACAATGAGCAGTTCTTC.